This passage covers 12 T cell receptor beta chains from one sample sequenced in a study of untreated major depressive disorder. Clones were sequenced by immunoSEQ multiplex PCR, and TCRdb holds only the in-frame ones, with some missing. The repertoire holds about 15,000 clones, about 89% seen once, with about 1.5% in the top ten. Their target antigens are unknown. Broader study findings: Depressed patients' CD4+ T cells carried increased TRBV05-01 (Vbeta 5.1) usage versus control CD4+ T cells.

The specimen was CD4+ T cells from PBMCs. These TCRs come from a woman younger than 45 with major depressive disorder.

The table lists this clone with a few counts. The genes are TRBV11-2 and TRBJ2-3, with a tentative D call TRBD1 (5 bases). The V and J ends lost 1 base and 0 bases respectively, with 8 bases between them. CDR1 and CDR2 (germline): SGHAT, FQNNGV. This CDR3 spans 15 amino acids. The CDR3: CASSLGTPSTDTQYF. CDR3 nucleotide sequence: TGTGCCAGCAGCTTAGGGACACCTAGCACAGATACGCAGTATTTT.

The rearrangement joins TRBV30 to TRBJ1-4; D unresolved. Germline lookup yields CDR1 GTSNPN and CDR2 SVGIG (reference sequence). V was pared by 0 bases and J by 7 bases, with 12 bases between. The CDR3 runs 14 residues. The DNA of the CDR3 is TGTGCCTGGAGTGTTGGGCCTCTATTTGAAAAACTGTTTTTT. Protein product: CAWSVGPLFEKLFF.

Regarding this clone: An end of the junction does not agree with germline; a read error may underlie this. This chain uses TRBV15 with TRBJ2-7; TRBD2 is a possible D gene (5 bases). Germline assignment: CDR1 LNHNV and CDR2 YYDKDF (reference sequence). CDR3 length: 13 residues. The CDR3 DNA follows: TGTGCCACCAGCAGAGCACGCGGACTCTCTCCATTCTTC. It specifies CATSRARGLSPFF.

This sequence joins TRBV20-1 and TRBJ1-1; D is uncertain. Deletions cut 6 bases from V and 4 bases from J, with 9 bases between. Germline lookup yields CDR1 DFQATT and CDR2 SNEGSKA (reference sequence). The CDR3 contains 11 residues. Written as DNA, the CDR3 is TGCAGTGCCCGACTGGGCACTGAAGCTTTCTTT. Encoded protein: CSARLGTEAFF.

The chain combines TRBV7-7 with TRBJ2-2; TRBD1 is a possible D gene (6 bases). CDR1 and CDR2 (germline): SSHAT, FNYEAQ (reference sequence). This CDR3 has 14 amino acids. Trimming took off 6 bases at V and 3 bases at J, with 11 bases between the two ends. The CDR3 here is CASRPDRYTGELFF. The CDR3 DNA reads as TGTGCCAGCAGGCCGGACAGATACACCGGGGAGCTGTTTTTT. Using reference TRBV7-7 and TRBJ2-2 for the parts outside the CDR3, the full variable domain is GAGVSQSPRYKVTKRGQDVTLRCDPISSHATLYWYQQALGQGPEFLTYFNYEAQPDKSGLPSDRFSAERPEGSISTLTIQRTEQRDSAMYRCASRPDRYTGELFFGEGSRLTVL.

The rearrangement uses TRBV19 and TRBJ1-5; D unresolved. The CDR3 length is 13 residues. The germline V gene encodes CDR1 LNHDA and CDR2 SQIVND (reference sequence). Trimming removed 6 bases from V and 6 bases from J, with 12 bases in between. This chain's CDR3 is CASRWAGGQPQHF. The DNA of the CDR3 is TGTGCCAGTAGATGGGCAGGCGGTCAGCCCCAGCATTTT.

The chain couples TRBV4-1 to TRBJ2-1, with 7 bases lining up with TRBD2. After removal of 4 bases from V and 4 bases from J, the junction contained 10 bases not matched to a gene. The CDR3 is made up of 16 amino acids. Germline V CDR1 and CDR2: MGHRA, YSYEKL. The CDR3 sequence: CASSPPLTAGYNEQFF. The CDR3 coding sequence is TGCGCCAGCAGCCCCCCCCTGACAGCGGGGTACAATGAGCAGTTCTTC.

This clone showed up just a few times. This chain joins TRBV19 and TRBJ1-2; D may be TRBD1 (5 bases). The V gene lost 4 bases and the J gene lost 3 bases, with 9 bases spanning the gap. CDR1 is LNHDA and CDR2 is SQIVND in the germline V gene (reference sequence). The CDR3 covers 13 residues. The CDR3 DNA sequence: TGTGCCAGTAGTACCGACAGTTACTATGGCTACACCTTC. Protein sequence: CASSTDSYYGYTF.

The V and J genes are TRBV7-9 and TRBJ2-3; D might be TRBD2 (6 bases). CDR3 length: 14 amino acids. Trimming took 5 bases from V and 2 from J, leaving 11 bases between them. CDR1 and CDR2 (germline): SEHNR, FQNEAQ (reference sequence). The CDR3 loop reads CASSASASTDTQYF. The CDR3 coding sequence is TGTGCCAGCAGCGCTAGCGCTTCCACAGATACGCAGTATTTT.

V gene TRBV5-4 combines with J gene TRBJ2-3, with TRBD2 as a possible D gene (5 bases). V lost 0 bases, J lost 6 bases, and 14 bases lay in between. Germline lookup yields CDR1 SGHNT and CDR2 YYREEE (reference sequence). This CDR3 has 15 amino acids. The CDR3 protein is CASSLGSAGGDTQYF. The DNA of the CDR3 is TGTGCCAGCAGCTTGGGGTCCGCTGGCGGGGATACGCAGTATTTT.

V is TRBV6-5 and J is TRBJ2-1; 10 bases match TRBD2. CDR3 length: 13 residues. V lost 8 bases and J lost 3; bases outside the gene matches: 1. Germline V CDR1 and CDR2: MNHEY, SVGAGI. The CDR3: CASWTSGYNEQFF. The CDR3 coding sequence is TGTGCCAGCTGGACTAGCGGCTACAATGAGCAGTTCTTC.

The chain employs TRBV29-1 and TRBJ2-5, with TRBD2 identical over 7 bases. Germline CDR1 is SQVTM and CDR2 is ANQGSEA. V was clipped by 3 bases and J by 2 bases; unmatched bases: 9. The CDR3 consists of 15 residues. Here the CDR3 DNA reads TGCAGCGTTGATGGGCTAGCGGACGCACAAGAGACCCAGTACTTC. Its translation is CSVDGLADAQETQYF.